This entry lists 18 T cell receptor beta chains sequenced from one sample in a study of post-analysis software for immune sequencing data. Their antigen targets remain unknown. Presence of unique molecular identifiers characterized the TCR beta cDNA libraries. TCRdb analysed the PCR reads with MiXCR anew, one entry per CDR3 protein. The sample includes about 200,000 distinct CDR3 sequences, 25% to 30% of them seen just once. General observations from the study: TRBV5-6, TRBV5-1 and TRBV20-1 were among five TRBV segments more frequent in patients than controls.

The sample was blood. The receptors shown here come from a girl aged 2-17 years with multiple sclerosis.

As regards this clonotype: This may be a read error, as it is one base from a much larger clone. This sequence joins TRBV12-3 or TRBV12-4 and TRBJ2-7; D perhaps matches TRBD1 (5 bases). The CDR3 is 12 residues long. V was clipped by 7 bases and J by 7 bases, with 14 bases between them. CDR3 sequence reads: CASTEGVWEQYF. CDR3 nucleotide sequence: TGTGCCAGCACCGAAGGGGTTTGGGAGCAGTACTTC.

This clonotype was observed at least ten times. The rearrangement links TRBV5-1 to TRBJ2-7; possibly TRBD1 for D (6 bases). This CDR3 comprises 11 residues. CDR1 and CDR2 from the germline V gene are SGHRS and YFSETQ. Trimming removed 6 bases from V and 4 bases from J, with 8 bases in between. CDR3 in amino acids: CASTDSYEQYF. The CDR3 DNA sequence: TGCGCCAGCACGGACAGTTACGAGCAGTACTTC.

The genes are TRBV6-5 and TRBJ1-1; D possibly corresponds to TRBD1 (5 bases). Germline lookup yields CDR1 MNHEY and CDR2 SVGAGI. This CDR3 spans 14 amino acids. V lost 4 bases and J 2 bases, leaving 11 bases between the germline ends. The CDR3 DNA reads as TGTGCCAGCAGTTGGGGCCCAGATAACACTGAAGCTTTCTTT. Its translation: CASSWGPDNTEAFF.

This rearrangement joins TRBV20-1 to TRBJ2-2, with 8 bases that match TRBD2. CDR1 is DFQATT and CDR2 is SNEGSKA in the germline V gene (reference sequence). Trimming took 1 base from V and 5 from J; bases not matched to a gene: 15. The CDR3 spans 18 residues. As DNA, the CDR3 is TGCAGTGCTAGAGGAAAAAAGCGGGAGACGAGTGTGACCGGGGAGCTGTTTTTT. This sequence encodes CSARGKKRETSVTGELFF.

The table lists this clonotype with many counts. V usage is TRBV19 and J usage is TRBJ2-1, with 10 bases lining up with TRBD1. Germline V gene data show CDR1 as LNHDA and CDR2 as SQIVND (reference sequence). CDR3 length: 16 amino acids. With 4 bases clipped from V and 6 bases from J, the junction kept 9 bases outside the gene matches. This CDR3 is CASSTQPGQGPNEQFF. In nucleotides, the CDR3 is TGTGCCAGTAGTACCCAACCGGGACAGGGGCCCAATGAGCAGTTCTTC.

Turning to this clonotype: A much bigger clone sits one base away, suggesting this may be a read error. This sequence joins TRBV7-9 and TRBJ2-7, with unresolved D. The J call may not be correct, given that the DNA end is closer to TRBJ2-5. Germline CDR1 SEHNR, CDR2 FQNEAQ (reference sequence). There are 15 residues in the CDR3. The CDR3 loop is CASSLGWTAQETQYF. In DNA, the CDR3 is TGTGCCAGCAGTCTCGGGTGGACGGCCCAAGAGACCCAGTACTTC.

This clonotype was seen a few times. The chain uses TRBV29-1 and TRBJ2-5; TRBD2 is a possible D gene (6 bases). The V end was cut by 2 bases, the J end by 0 bases, with 7 bases between. The CDR3 loop spans 13 amino acids. Germline V CDR1 and CDR2: SQVTM, ANQGSEA. CDR3 DNA sequence: TGCAGCGTTGAAAGGGACTACCAAGAGACCCAGTACTTC. This sequence encodes CSVERDYQETQYF. Looking up the rest from reference TRBV29-1 and TRBJ2-5 gives the full variable domain: SAVISQKPSRDICQRGTSLTIQCQVDSQVTMMFWYRQQPGQSLTLIATANQGSEATYESGFVIDKFPISRPNLTFSTLTVSNMSPEDSSIYLCSVERDYQETQYFGPGTRLLVL.

As regards this clonotype: An end of the junction does not agree with germline; a read error may underlie this. The rearrangement joins TRBV20-1 to TRBJ1-5; 7 nucleotides agree with TRBD1. Per germline, CDR1 DFQATT and CDR2 SNEGSKA (reference sequence). This CDR3 is built from 14 residues. The CDR3 DNA reads TGCAGCGCTAGAATGGTACAGGGGAGTCAGCCCCGGCATTTT. It is translated as CSARMVQGSQPRHF.

This clonotype was counted between two and nine times. This chain connects TRBV12-3 or TRBV12-4 to TRBJ2-5, with 9 bases matching TRBD1. J gave up 2 bases and V 6 bases, and 7 bases lay outside the gene matches. The CDR3 loop spans 15 amino acids. Written as DNA, the CDR3 is TGTGCCAGCAGCCGCTGGGACAGGGTACAAGAGACCCAGTACTTC. This codes for CASSRWDRVQETQYF.

The rearrangement uses TRBV11-2 and TRBJ2-1; TRBD2 aligns across 7 bases. V shed 0 bases and J 9 bases; nucleotides not matched to a gene: 8. The CDR3 has 15 amino acids. The germline gives CDR1 SGHAT, CDR2 FQNNGV. The CDR3 spells CASSLDRGVGAEQFF. The DNA for the CDR3 is TGTGCCAGCAGCTTAGATCGGGGGGTTGGTGCTGAGCAGTTCTTC.

This clonotype was counted between two and nine times. The chain combines TRBV5-1 with TRBJ1-5; the match to TRBD1 covers 7 bases. Germline V lookup: CDR1 SGHRS, CDR2 YFSETQ. V trimming: 4 bases; J trimming: 6 bases; junction bases outside the gene matches: 19. This CDR3 has 18 amino acids. The CDR3 region has the DNA TGCGCCAGCAGCCCCACGCCAACGGACAGGCGGGGCAGTCAGCCCCAGCATTTT. Translating it yields CASSPTPTDRRGSQPQHF.

The chain has TRBV28 and TRBJ2-3; 9 bases fit TRBD2. The CDR3 has 15 residues. J lost 6 bases, V lost 5 bases, and 9 bases had no gene match. Germline V CDR1 and CDR2: MDHEN, SYDVKM. The CDR3 protein is CASSLIAGGADTQYF. In DNA, the CDR3 is TGTGCCAGCAGTCTAATTGCGGGAGGGGCCGATACGCAGTATTTT.

This clonotype came up a few times. The chain recombines TRBV4-1 with TRBJ1-5; maybe TRBD1 (6 bases). CDR3 length: 18 amino acids. V lost 4 bases and J lost 3, with 22 bases in between. Germline lookup yields CDR1 MGHRA and CDR2 YSYEKL. CDR3 sequence reads: CASSLIRYGGRYNQPQHF. The CDR3 DNA reads TGCGCCAGCAGCCTGATCCGCTACGGGGGCCGGTACAATCAGCCCCAGCATTTT.

V usage is TRBV20-1 and J usage is TRBJ2-1; TRBD2 aligns across 10 bases. Germline trimming cut 6 bases from V and 0 bases from J; bases unmatched to any gene: 2. CDR3 size: 14 residues. From germline, CDR1 is DFQATT and CDR2 SNEGSKA (reference sequence). As DNA, the CDR3 is TGCAGTGCGCGACTAGCGGGCTCCTACAATGAGCAGTTCTTC. Its translation: CSARLAGSYNEQFF.

The chain has TRBV6-5 and TRBJ1-4; D gene ambiguous. V was pared by 6 bases and J by 5 bases, with 13 bases between. The CDR3 is made up of 14 amino acids. Germline V gives CDR1 MNHEY, CDR2 SVGAGI. CDR3: CASSNGVANEKLFF. The CDR3 nucleotides are TGTGCCAGCAGCAACGGGGTCGCCAATGAAAAACTGTTTTTT.

Turning to this clonotype: Its ends do not fully match the called genes, so a read error is possible. The V gene is TRBV5-1, the J gene TRBJ2-7; D uncertain. The CDR3 consists of 12 residues. Germline CDR1 is SGHRS and CDR2 is YFSETQ. The CDR3 loop is CASNLVASEQYF. The DNA of the CDR3 is TGCGCCAGCAACTTGGTCGCCAGCGAGCAGTACTTC.

As for this clonotype: With a much larger clone just one base away, this may be a read error. This chain links TRBV20-1 with TRBJ2-7, with 8 bases fitting TRBD1. Germline V lookup: CDR1 DFQATT, CDR2 SNEGSKA (reference sequence). This CDR3 has 14 amino acids. Losses at the gene ends were 6 bases for V and 0 bases for J; bases not matched to a gene: 7. The CDR3 protein is CSAPDRDSSYEQYF. The CDR3 bases are TGCAGTGCGCCGGACAGGGATAGCTCCTACGAGCAGTACTTC.

A remark on this clonotype: A much larger clone is a single base away; this may be a read error. The V gene is TRBV6-5, the J gene TRBJ2-7; a weak D match, TRBD2 (5 bases). V lost 0 bases and J lost 7, with 10 bases in between. CDR3 length: 13 amino acids. CDR1 and CDR2 (germline): MNHEY, SVGAGI. The CDR3 loop is CASSYSLSGEQYF. In nucleotides, the CDR3 is TGTGCCAGCAGTTACTCCCTATCGGGGGAGCAGTACTTC.